This is a list of T cell receptor beta chains from one sample in a study of CD8 T cells in Susac syndrome. TCRdb reprocessed the immunoSEQ multiplex PCR reads with MiXCR, giving one entry per CDR3 protein. The table shows approximately 190,000 distinct CDR3 sequences, with 90% to 96% occurring only once. Sequenced input: CD4+ T cells from PBMCs. Receptors were obtained from a human donor with Susac syndrome. Each CDR3 is given with its conserved first and last residue. A D gene is named only where the DNA matches it firmly.

cdr3_nt cdr3_aa j_call v_call cdr3_length d_call
TGTGCCAGCAGCTTAGGGTTTCATACGGGGAACACTGAAGCTTTCTTT CASSLGFHTGNTEAFF TRBJ1-1 TRBV13 16 -
TGTGCCAGCAGCCCCATGGGAGGGTTGGAGACCCAGTACTTC CASSPMGGLETQYF TRBJ2-5 TRBV4-2 14 TRBD2
TGCAGTGGCGAAGACAGATCCACAGATACGCAGTATTTT CSGEDRSTDTQYF TRBJ2-3 TRBV20-1 13 -
TGTGCCTGGAGTGATTACGGCAGGACGGGGAACGAGCAGTACTTC CAWSDYGRTGNEQYF TRBJ2-7 TRBV30 15 -
TGCGCCAGCAGCACAGGGACAGGGCAATACGAGCAGTACTTC CASSTGTGQYEQYF TRBJ2-7 TRBV4-3 14 TRBD1
TGCAGCGTCCGGGACACCCTCGGAGGCACAGATACGCAGTATTTT CSVRDTLGGTDTQYF TRBJ2-3 TRBV29-1 15 -
TGTGCCAGCAGCCGACTAGCGGGGGGCGAGCAGTACTTC CASSRLAGGEQYF TRBJ2-7 TRBV14 13 TRBD2
TGCAGTGCTAGAACTCTAAGAGGGGGTTCAGATACGCAGTATTTT CSARTLRGGSDTQYF TRBJ2-3 TRBV20-1 15 -
TGTGCCAGCAGCCCGGACGGGCGGGTCTCTGGGGCCAACGTCCTGACTTTC CASSPDGRVSGANVLTF TRBJ2-6 TRBV3-1 17 -
TGTGCCAGCAGCCCCCCGGCGCTAGCTGCCTACAATGAGCAGTTCTTC CASSPPALAAYNEQFF TRBJ2-1 TRBV7-2 16 -
TGTGCCAGCAGCCAACTTGATACGGGGCACTACCAAGAGACCCAGTACTTC CASSQLDTGHYQETQYF TRBJ2-5 TRBV3-1 17 -
TGCGCCAGCAGCTTGGCCGCTCCTTTCCAAGAGACCCAGTACTTC CASSLAAPFQETQYF TRBJ2-5 TRBV5-1 15 -
TGTGCCTGGATTCACGGAACGGCTAATGAAAAACTGTTTTTT CAWIHGTANEKLFF TRBJ1-4 TRBV30 14 -